Following are 29 T cell receptor beta chains from one sample sequenced in a study of blood T cell repertoires in COVID-19. Method: immunoSEQ multiplex PCR; TCRdb's copy keeps in-frame clones and lacks some. Among 250,000 to 300,000 clones listed, about 91% were seen once. The material sequenced was peripheral blood. The receptors shown here come from a woman in her 30s who had recovered from COVID-19.

The chain uses TRBV30 and TRBJ1-1; D possibly corresponds to TRBD1 (5 bases). The V end lost 0 bases, the J end lost 2 bases, and 7 bases lay between the germline ends. Germline-derived CDR1 and CDR2 are GTSNPN and SVGIG (reference sequence). The CDR3 has 13 amino acids. Written as DNA, the CDR3 is TGTGCCTGGAGTGTAGGGGCAAACACTGAAGCTTTCTTT. Translation: CAWSVGANTEAFF.

The V call is TRBV14, the J call TRBJ1-4; a weak D match, TRBD1 (6 bases). The V gene's germline CDR1 is SGHDN and CDR2 FVKESK. This CDR3 contains 14 residues. The V gene lost 5 bases and the J gene lost 7 bases, with 14 bases spanning the gap. Here the CDR3 reads CASSTGHLSEKLFF. The DNA for the CDR3 is TGTGCCAGCAGCACGGGACACCTCTCTGAAAAACTGTTTTTT.

The chain has TRBV7-9 and TRBJ1-6; 7 bases agree with TRBD1. Germline assignment: CDR1 SEHNR and CDR2 FQNEAQ (reference sequence). This CDR3 region has 14 residues. The V and J ends lost 6 bases and 8 bases, in that order; junction bases with no gene match: 7. The CDR3 region is CASRPTGWDSPLHF. The CDR3 nucleotides read TGTGCCAGCAGGCCGACAGGGTGGGATTCACCCCTCCACTTT.

V usage is TRBV18 and J usage is TRBJ1-6; the D is unclear. Per the germline V gene, CDR1 is KGHSH and CDR2 is LQKENI. V was trimmed by 5 bases and J by 0 bases, leaving 17 bases between them. The CDR3 runs to 18 residues. The DNA for the CDR3 is TGTGCCAGCTCAGTCTCGGGGAGCAGGAGCTCCTATAATTCACCCCTCCACTTT. As protein: CASSVSGSRSSYNSPLHF. Using reference TRBV18 and TRBJ1-6 for the parts outside the CDR3, the full variable domain is NAGVMQNPRHLVRRRGQEARLRCSPMKGHSHVYWYRQLPEEGLKFMVYLQKENIIDESGMPKERFSAEFPKEGPSILRIQQVVRGDSAAYFCASSVSGSRSSYNSPLHFGNGTRLTVT.

The count of this clone is one. The chain combines TRBV6-5 with TRBJ2-3, with 8 bases fitting TRBD1. CDR3 length equals 14 residues. The germline V gene has CDR1 MNHEY and CDR2 SVGAGI. With V trimmed by 6 bases and J by 3 bases, 5 bases remained unmatched. The CDR3 DNA follows: TGTGCCAGCAGCGCCGACAGGGGAACAGATACGCAGTATTTT. Its translation: CASSADRGTDTQYF.

The chain combines TRBV10-3 with TRBJ2-2, with a possible D match to TRBD1 (5 bases). The CDR3 length is 14 residues. V was trimmed by 6 bases and J by 1 base, leaving 9 bases between them. Germline-derived CDR1 and CDR2 are ENHRY and SYGVKD. The CDR3 DNA reads as TGTGCCATCAGGGGGCGCGGGAACACCGGGGAGCTGTTTTTT. It yields the protein CAIRGRGNTGELFF.

CDR3 residues: CASSTGGTEAFF. In nucleotides, the CDR3 is TGTGCCAGCAGTACAGGGGGGACTGAAGCTTTCTTT. The genes are TRBV6-2 or TRBV6-3 and TRBJ1-1; 8 bases map to TRBD1. The CDR3 has 12 amino acids. The germline V gene encodes CDR1 MNHEY and CDR2 SVGEGT. Unmatched junction bases numbered 1, after V lost 5 bases and J lost 5 bases.

The genes are TRBV4-2 and TRBJ2-1, with 11 bases aligning to TRBD2. Germline trimming cut 0 bases from V and 0 bases from J; bases unmatched to any gene: 10. Germline assignment: CDR1 LGHNA and CDR2 YNFKEQ. The CDR3 covers 20 residues. The CDR3 loop reads CASSQDRSSGGASSYNEQFF. The CDR3 DNA reads TGTGCCAGCAGCCAAGATCGGAGTAGCGGGGGGGCGAGCTCCTACAATGAGCAGTTCTTC.

The V and J genes are TRBV6-1 and TRBJ1-4, with TRBD1 matching 9 bases. After removal of 3 bases from V and 5 bases from J, the junction contained 7 bases not matched to a gene. The length of the CDR3 is 16 residues. Germline V CDR1 and CDR2: MNHNS, SASEGT. The CDR3 region is CASSDLLGTGNEKLFF. CDR3 sequence (DNA): TGTGCCAGCAGTGATCTTCTCGGGACAGGGAATGAAAAACTGTTTTTT.

This chain links TRBV6-5 with TRBJ2-1; TRBD1 matches at 9 bases. The germline V gene encodes CDR1 MNHEY and CDR2 SVGAGI. The CDR3 extends over 15 amino acids. The trim removed 5 bases at V and 0 bases at J, leaving 2 bases unmatched. The CDR3 nucleotides read TGTGCCAGCAGTCGGACAGGGGACTCCTACAATGAGCAGTTCTTC. This sequence encodes CASSRTGDSYNEQFF.

The chain employs TRBV18 and TRBJ2-1; TRBD2 might be the D (5 bases). CDR3 size: 15 residues. V was cut by 2 bases and J by 2 bases, with 10 bases left in between. The germline V gene encodes CDR1 KGHSH and CDR2 LQKENI. CDR3 residues: CASSPGGLTYNEQFF. In nucleotides, the CDR3 is TGTGCCAGCTCACCAGGCGGACTGACCTACAATGAGCAGTTCTTC.

This clone was counted a few times. The rearrangement uses TRBV15 and TRBJ1-2; 8 nucleotides align to TRBD1. Germline assignment: CDR1 LNHNV and CDR2 YYDKDF (reference sequence). The CDR3 is 17 amino acids. Trimming cost V 3 bases and J 3 bases; bases outside gene matches: 12. The CDR3 here is CATSSVFPGQAHYGYTF. CDR3 DNA sequence: TGTGCCACCAGCAGCGTATTCCCGGGACAGGCCCACTATGGCTACACCTTC.

The CDR3: CASSPPQRGGGTDTQYF. The CDR3, as DNA: TGTGCCAGCAGTCCCCCTCAGCGGGGGGGTGGCACAGATACGCAGTATTTT. The chain links TRBV6-6 to TRBJ2-3; 10 bases map to TRBD2. CDR3 size: 17 residues. CDR1 and CDR2 from the germline V gene are MNHNY and SVGAGI (reference sequence). Unmatched junction bases numbered 9, after V lost 5 bases and J lost 1 base.

The rearrangement uses TRBV5-4 and TRBJ2-5; 11 bases are shared with TRBD2. Germline V gene sequence: CDR1 SGHNT, CDR2 YYREEE (reference sequence). Trimming removed 3 bases from V and 3 bases from J; junction bases left unmatched: 7. CDR3 length: 16 residues. The DNA of the CDR3 is TGTGCCAGCAGCTCGCCACTAGCGGGGGCAAAAGAGACCCAGTACTTC. Translating gives CASSSPLAGAKETQYF.

The gene calls are TRBV27 and TRBJ2-3, with TRBD2 identical over 11 bases. V lost 5 bases, J lost 1 base, and 5 bases stayed unmatched. The CDR3 runs 16 residues. The germline V gene encodes CDR1 MNHEY and CDR2 SMNVEV (reference sequence). CDR3 sequence reads: CASSRKLAGGTDTQYF. The CDR3 DNA follows: TGTGCCAGCAGTCGAAAACTAGCGGGGGGCACAGATACGCAGTATTTT.

This rearrangement joins TRBV4-3 to TRBJ1-2, with 7 bases identical to TRBD1. CDR1 and CDR2 (germline): LGHNA, YSLEER. V dropped 0 bases and J dropped 8; count of bases not matched to a gene: 12. The length of the CDR3 is 16 residues. The CDR3 reads CASSQDRTGRTPGYTF. The CDR3 DNA follows: TGCGCCAGCAGCCAAGATCGGACAGGAAGGACACCCGGCTACACCTTC.

V and J are TRBV6-5 and TRBJ1-2; D is unresolved. Trimming removed 0 bases at V and 5 bases at J, with 16 bases between. This CDR3 region has 16 residues. Per germline, CDR1 MNHEY and CDR2 SVGAGI. The DNA for the CDR3 is TGTGCCAGCAGTTACTCGAACCCGAGGGTGGGATATGGCTACACCTTC. It specifies CASSYSNPRVGYGYTF.

This rearrangement joins TRBV27 to TRBJ2-2; 8 bases map to TRBD2. The trim removed 1 base at V and 0 bases at J, leaving 1 base unmatched. CDR1 MNHEY and CDR2 SMNVEV come from the germline V gene (reference sequence). The CDR3 has 16 amino acids. CDR3 DNA: TGTGCCAGCAGTTTATACGGGGGGGCGAACACCGGGGAGCTGTTTTTT. It encodes CASSLYGGANTGELFF.

V usage is TRBV5-1 and J usage is TRBJ2-1, with TRBD1 matching over 10 bases. Germline V gene data show CDR1 as SGHRS and CDR2 as YFSETQ. With 3 bases clipped from V and 10 bases from J, the junction kept 13 bases outside the gene matches. This CDR3 has 16 amino acids. The CDR3 spells CASSSNLGTGVSEQFF. CDR3 nucleotide sequence: TGCGCCAGCAGCTCGAACCTTGGGACAGGGGTTAGCGAGCAGTTCTTC. Full variable domain (missing parts from reference TRBV5-1 and TRBJ2-1): KAGVTQTPRYLIKTRGQQVTLSCSPISGHRSVSWYQQTPGQGLQFLFEYFSETQRNKGNFPGRFSGRQFSNSRSEMNVSTLELGDSALYLCASSSNLGTGVSEQFFGPGTRLTVL.

The CDR3 DNA reads TGTGCCACCAGTGATCCCTCGCGGGCCTCCATCTACAATGAGCAGTTCTTC. The encoded protein is CATSDPSRASIYNEQFF. The chain employs TRBV24-1 and TRBJ2-1; perhaps TRBD2 as D (5 bases). The CDR3 contains 17 residues. Per the germline V gene, CDR1 is KGHDR and CDR2 is SFDVKD. Trimming removed 3 bases from V and 3 bases from J, with 17 bases in between.

The chain uses TRBV5-6 and TRBJ1-1; perhaps TRBD1 as D (5 bases). V dropped 1 base and J dropped 8 bases, with 9 bases sitting between them. CDR3 length: 12 amino acids. In germline, CDR1 is SGHDT, CDR2 YYEEEE. The CDR3: CASSLRGYEAFF. The CDR3, as DNA: TGTGCCAGCAGCTTGCGGGGGTACGAAGCTTTCTTT.

The chain combines TRBV5-1 with TRBJ2-2; TRBD2 matches at 8 bases. The V and J ends lost 6 bases and 0 bases, in that order; junction bases with no gene match: 4. The germline V gene encodes CDR1 SGHRS and CDR2 YFSETQ. This CDR3 spans 15 amino acids. In DNA, the CDR3 is TGCGCCAGCAATTTAGCGGGGACGAACACCGGGGAGCTGTTTTTT. This gives the protein CASNLAGTNTGELFF. The entire variable domain, with the rest obtained from reference TRBV5-1 and TRBJ2-2, is as follows: KAGVTQTPRYLIKTRGQQVTLSCSPISGHRSVSWYQQTPGQGLQFLFEYFSETQRNKGNFPGRFSGRQFSNSRSEMNVSTLELGDSALYLCASNLAGTNTGELFFGEGSRLTVL.

The chain uses TRBV5-1 and TRBJ2-3; 9 bases align to TRBD2. CDR3 length equals 15 residues. Germline V gene lookup returns CDR1 SGHRS and CDR2 YFSETQ. V trimming: 2 bases; J trimming: 5 bases; junction bases outside the gene matches: 6. The CDR3 loop reads CASSLPRGGLDTQYF. CDR3 coding DNA: TGCGCCAGCAGCTTACCGCGGGGGGGTCTAGATACGCAGTATTTT.

The chain is built from TRBV6-5 and TRBJ1-2; D might be TRBD1 (5 bases). The CDR3 runs to 14 residues. With 7 bases removed from V and 2 bases from J, the gap between germline ends came to 14 bases. CDR1 and CDR2 (germline): MNHEY, SVGAGI. The CDR3 DNA reads TGTGCCAGCACGCCAGGGCCGGGCAACTATGGCTACACCTTC. This encodes CASTPGPGNYGYTF.

The V call is TRBV19, the J call TRBJ1-4; D unresolved. Germline loops: CDR1 LNHDA, CDR2 SQIVND (reference sequence). The CDR3 runs 15 residues. Trimming left V 7 bases short and J 8 bases short, with 20 bases between. The CDR3 sequence is CASTDRRGGSEKLFF. CDR3 nucleotide sequence: TGTGCCAGTACCGATAGACGGGGAGGGAGCGAAAAACTGTTTTTT.

The V gene is TRBV7-2, the J gene TRBJ2-3; TRBD1 matches 10 bases. Germline V gene data show CDR1 as SGHTA and CDR2 as FQGNSA. The CDR3 extends over 16 amino acids. V lost 5 bases, J lost 0 bases, and 5 bases stayed unmatched. The CDR3 sequence: CASSRGTGVSTDTQYF. The DNA for the CDR3 is TGTGCCAGCAGCCGTGGGACAGGGGTTAGCACAGATACGCAGTATTTT.

The rearrangement links TRBV7-3 to TRBJ2-3; 11 bases match TRBD2. The junction had 7 bases not matched to a gene; V was cut back by 5 bases and J by 0 bases. CDR1 SGHTA and CDR2 FQGTGA come from the germline V gene. This CDR3 region has 17 residues. CDR3 region: CASSETGTSGSTDTQYF. The DNA for the CDR3 is TGTGCCAGCAGCGAAACCGGGACTAGCGGTAGCACAGATACGCAGTATTTT. The variable domain in full, completed from reference TRBV7-3 and TRBJ2-3, reads GAGVSQTPSNKVTEKGKYVELRCDPISGHTALYWYRQSLGQGPEFLIYFQGTGAADDSGLPNDRFFAVRPEGSVSTLKIQRTERGDSAVYLCASSETGTSGSTDTQYFGPGTRLTVL.

The chain couples TRBV5-4 to TRBJ1-1, with D possibly matching TRBD1 (6 bases). Between the trimmed V and J ends, which lost 4 bases and 11 bases, there was a span of 18 bases. Germline CDR1 reads SGHNT; CDR2 reads YYREEE (reference sequence). This CDR3 has 13 amino acids. As DNA, the CDR3 is TGTGCCAGCAGCGTATTCAGGGGCGGTACGGCTTTCTTT. It translates to CASSVFRGGTAFF. Complete variable domain (other parts from reference TRBV5-4 and TRBJ1-1): ETGVTQSPTHLIKTRGQQVTLRCSSQSGHNTVSWYQQALGQGPQFIFQYYREEENGRGNFPPRFSGLQFPNYSSELNVNALELDDSALYLCASSVFRGGTAFFGQGTRLTVV.

The rearrangement uses TRBV5-1 and TRBJ2-2; D gene ambiguous. Trimming removed 4 bases from V and 4 bases from J, with 5 bases in between. Germline V lookup: CDR1 SGHRS, CDR2 YFSETQ. The CDR3 runs to 12 residues. The CDR3 bases are TGCGCCAGCAGCCTATCCACCGGGGAGCTGTTTTTT. Encoded protein: CASSLSTGELFF.